The source of this T cell receptor beta chain is a study of T cell repertoires in cytomegalovirus infection. Across the whole study: CMV epitopes used comprised recently identified HLA-C-restricted ones and well-studied HLA-B-restricted ones. An indication of both CMV infection and matching HLA type came from public TCR beta signatures.

After removal of 4 bases from V and 7 bases from J, the junction contained 8 bases not matched to a gene. Looked up from germline, CDR1 is MNHEY and CDR2 is SVGAGI. This CDR3 spans 15 amino acids. The study, taken as a whole, reports: Of the TCR beta families, the public ones yielded a cumulative frequency that identified carriers of CMV plus the relevant HLA.

In the case of this clonotype: Its antigen is as yet unknown.

Each CDR3 protein is one row after TCRdb ran MiXCR on the reads. The sample contains some 350,000 distinct CDR3 sequences, 25% to 35% of which appear only once. This sequence originates from a human donor in good health (CMV status not recorded). Some clones in this sample may be carry-over from other donors' samples. The rearrangement joins TRBV6-5 to TRBJ2-1, with TRBD2 identical over 9 bases. The starting material was cultured PBMCs, obtained from culture after CMV antigen stimulation. CDR3 in amino acids: CASSFSGGAGNEQFF. Here the CDR3 DNA reads TGTGCCAGCAGTTTTAGCGGGGGAGCCGGTAATGAGCAGTTCTTC.